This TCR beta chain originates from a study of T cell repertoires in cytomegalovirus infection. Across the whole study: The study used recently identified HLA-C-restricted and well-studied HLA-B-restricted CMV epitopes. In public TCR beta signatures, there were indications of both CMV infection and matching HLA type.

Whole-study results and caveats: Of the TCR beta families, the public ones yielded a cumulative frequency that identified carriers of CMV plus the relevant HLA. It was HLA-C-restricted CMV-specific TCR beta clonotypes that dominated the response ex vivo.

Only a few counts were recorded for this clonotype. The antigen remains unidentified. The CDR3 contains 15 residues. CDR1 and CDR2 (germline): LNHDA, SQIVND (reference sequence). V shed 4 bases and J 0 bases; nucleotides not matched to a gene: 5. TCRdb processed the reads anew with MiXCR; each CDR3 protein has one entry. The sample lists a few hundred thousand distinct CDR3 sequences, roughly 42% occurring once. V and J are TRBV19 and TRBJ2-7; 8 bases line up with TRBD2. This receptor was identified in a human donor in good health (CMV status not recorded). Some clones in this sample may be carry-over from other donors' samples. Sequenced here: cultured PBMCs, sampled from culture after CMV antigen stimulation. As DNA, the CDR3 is TGTGCCAGTAGTAAACTAGCGGCGAGCTCCTACGAGCAGTACTTC. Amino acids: CASSKLAASSYEQYF.